Shown below are 27 T cell receptor beta chains from a single sample sequenced in a study of cytomegalovirus exposure and HLA in healthy donors. PCR primers comprised 60 Vbeta and 13 Jbeta primers. This table comes from immunoSEQ multiplex PCR, and its TCRdb copy is limited to in-frame clones, with some not included. Here the sample spans 150,000 to 200,000 clones, 77% being singletons. Sequenced: PBMCs. The receptors stem from a man younger than 35 in good health and CMV-seronegative.

The rearrangement joins TRBV14 to TRBJ1-4, with 9 bases aligning to TRBD1. V shed 0 bases, J shed 11 bases, and the junction held 13 bases outside the gene matches. Germline V gene sequence: CDR1 SGHDN, CDR2 FVKESK. This CDR3 has 17 residues. CDR3 in amino acids: CASSQDLLGTGYSKLFF. The DNA of the CDR3 is TGTGCCAGCAGCCAAGATCTCTTGGGGACAGGGTATTCGAAACTGTTTTTT.

The chain has TRBV11-2 and TRBJ2-3, with 13 bases lining up with TRBD2. The CDR3 runs 16 residues. Trimming took 1 base from V and 8 from J; bases not matched to a gene: 6. The V gene's germline CDR1 is SGHAT and CDR2 FQNNGV. The CDR3 protein is CASSLGVLAGGGTQYF. The DNA for the CDR3 is TGTGCCAGCAGCTTAGGGGTACTAGCGGGGGGGGGTACGCAGTATTTT.

The chain recombines TRBV7-2 with TRBJ1-2, with TRBD1 matching over 7 bases. This CDR3 has 14 residues. Germline V lookup: CDR1 SGHTA, CDR2 FQGNSA. Unmatched junction bases numbered 6, after V lost 6 bases and J lost 2 bases. CDR3 region: CASSRLGGNYGYTF. The CDR3 nucleotides read TGTGCCAGCAGTCGTTTAGGGGGCAACTATGGCTACACCTTC.

This clone appeared a few times. This chain joins TRBV4-2 and TRBJ2-7; the match to TRBD2 covers 10 bases. Germline V gene lookup returns CDR1 LGHNA and CDR2 YNFKEQ. This CDR3 has 15 residues. With 4 bases clipped from V and 9 bases from J, the junction kept 12 bases outside the gene matches. CDR3 region: CASSPGTSAQRGQYF. As DNA, the CDR3 is TGTGCCAGCAGCCCGGGGACTAGCGCACAGAGGGGGCAGTACTTC.

The chain uses TRBV4-3 and TRBJ2-3; TRBD2 matches 10 bases. The CDR3 length is 16 residues. Germline lookup yields CDR1 LGHNA and CDR2 YSLEER. V was pared by 2 bases and J by 5 bases, with 7 bases of the junction left unmatched. The CDR3 DNA follows: TGCGCCAGCAGCCAATTCCAGCGGGGGGGCTTAGATACGCAGTATTTT. Protein product: CASSQFQRGGLDTQYF.

The gene calls are TRBV10-3 and TRBJ2-5; 8 bases agree with TRBD2. The J call could be wrong; TRBJ2-7 is a better fit for the DNA end. This CDR3 contains 16 residues. Germline lookup yields CDR1 ENHRY and CDR2 SYGVKD. CDR3 sequence: CAISATGTRPHYEQYF. In DNA, the CDR3 is TGTGCCATCAGCGCGACCGGGACTAGGCCCCACTACGAGCAGTACTTC.

The chain combines TRBV7-3 with TRBJ2-5, with D possibly TRBD2 on 6 matching bases. The germline V gene has CDR1 SGHTA and CDR2 FQGTGA. V dropped 3 bases and J dropped 5 bases, with 7 bases sitting between them. There are 12 residues in the CDR3. Written as DNA, the CDR3 is TGTGCCAGCAGCTTGGGGAGGGAGACCCAGTACTTC. Protein: CASSLGRETQYF.

The CDR3 loop is CASSIDGETLNTEAFF. In nucleotides, the CDR3 is TGTGCCAGTAGTATAGATGGGGAGACCCTGAACACTGAAGCTTTCTTT. The chain recombines TRBV19 with TRBJ1-1; D unresolved. The V gene's germline CDR1 is LNHDA and CDR2 SQIVND (reference sequence). The CDR3 has 16 residues. V shed 0 bases and J shed 0 bases, with 11 bases lying between them.

The gene calls are TRBV29-1 and TRBJ1-1; D remains unclear. The CDR3 covers 13 residues. V shed 7 bases and J shed 6 bases, with 18 bases lying between them. CDR1 is SQVTM, CDR2 ANQGSEA, per germline. The DNA of the CDR3 is TGCAGCGGCACAGAGGGAGGGTTCGCTGAAGCTTTCTTT. Translating gives CSGTEGGFAEAFF.

The sample holds one count of this clone. This sequence joins TRBV6-5 and TRBJ2-3; 8 bases agree with TRBD2. Germline V gene data show CDR1 as MNHEY and CDR2 as SVGAGI. The J segment lost 1 base and the V segment lost 7 bases, leaving 7 bases of the junction unmatched. The CDR3 consists of 15 residues. CDR3: CASKRGSGGTDTQYF. CDR3 sequence (DNA): TGTGCCAGCAAACGGGGTAGCGGGGGCACAGATACGCAGTATTTT.

This sequence joins TRBV2 and TRBJ1-2; D unclear. Trimming pared 7 bases from V and 0 bases from J, leaving 12 bases between. Looked up from germline, CDR1 is SNHLY and CDR2 is FYNNEI. There are 14 residues in the CDR3. The DNA for the CDR3 is TGTGCCAGCACAGAAGCCTCCCCTAACTATGGCTACACCTTC. It codes for CASTEASPNYGYTF. Variable domain in full (rest from reference TRBV2 and TRBJ1-2): EPEVTQTPSHQVTQMGQEVILRCVPISNHLYFYWYRQILGQKVEFLVSFYNNEISEKSEIFDDQFSVERPDGSNFTLKIRSTKLEDSAMYFCASTEASPNYGYTFGSGTRLTVV.

This chain joins TRBV6-6 and TRBJ1-2; 8 nucleotides line up with TRBD1. V was clipped by 3 bases and J by 4 bases; unmatched bases: 10. Looked up from germline, CDR1 is MNHNY and CDR2 is SVGAGI (reference sequence). The CDR3 is 16 residues long. The CDR3 nucleotides read TGTGCCAGCAGTTATAATCCAGGGGGCAAACTCTATGGCTACACCTTC. Encoded protein: CASSYNPGGKLYGYTF.

This chain uses TRBV4-2 with TRBJ2-3, with TRBD2 matching over 14 bases. This CDR3 has 17 residues. The V gene end was trimmed by 7 bases and the J gene end by 5 bases; junction bases not matched to a gene: 11. Per the germline V gene, CDR1 is LGHNA and CDR2 is YNFKEQ. Here the CDR3 reads CASKEGLAGDRGDTQYF. The CDR3 nucleotides read TGTGCCAGCAAAGAGGGACTAGCGGGAGACAGGGGAGATACGCAGTATTTT.

The genes are TRBV9 and TRBJ1-1; D not resolved. Trimming shortened V by 4 bases and J by 3 bases, and 13 bases separated the two germline ends. CDR1 and CDR2 (germline): SGDLS, YYNGEE. CDR3 length: 14 residues. The CDR3 DNA follows: TGTGCCAGCAGCCCCAGGACGGGGTACACTGAAGCTTTCTTT. It encodes CASSPRTGYTEAFF. The whole variable domain, filled in from reference TRBV9 and TRBJ1-1, reads DSGVTQTPKHLITATGQRVTLRCSPRSGDLSVYWYQQSLDQGLQFLIQYYNGEERAKGNILERFSAQQFPDLHSELNLSSLELGDSALYFCASSPRTGYTEAFFGQGTRLTVV.

The rearrangement links TRBV23-1 to TRBJ1-3; D is unclear. TRBV23-1 is reported as an ORF; its role is uncertain. CDR3 size: 15 residues. V was cut by 0 bases and J by 2 bases, with 8 bases left in between. This CDR3 reads CASSQSDWTGNTIYF. DNA for the CDR3: TGCGCCAGCAGTCAATCGGACTGGACTGGAAACACCATATATTTT.

The chain carries TRBV25-1 and TRBJ1-6, with TRBD1 matching 7 bases. Germline lookup yields CDR1 MGHDK and CDR2 SYGVNS. Trimming cost V 4 bases and J 8 bases; bases outside gene matches: 11. CDR3 length equals 16 residues. The CDR3 protein is CASSAPLGGGDSPLHF. The CDR3, as DNA: TGTGCCAGCAGTGCCCCCTTAGGAGGGGGCGATTCACCCCTCCACTTT.

To note about this clone: This specimen includes other DNA sequences encoding the same CDR3. The chain recombines TRBV2 with TRBJ1-3; D uncertain. The germline V gene has CDR1 SNHLY and CDR2 FYNNEI. The length of the CDR3 is 13 residues. Trimming left V 4 bases short and J 0 bases short, with 4 bases between. Here the CDR3 DNA reads TGTGCCAGCAGTGTTAACTCTGGAAACACCATATATTTT. Its translation: CASSVNSGNTIYF.

On this clone itself: This specimen includes other DNA sequences encoding the same CDR3. V gene TRBV2 combines with J gene TRBJ1-5; TRBD1 aligns across 7 bases. Germline V gene data show CDR1 as SNHLY and CDR2 as FYNNEI. The CDR3 length is 14 residues. V was pared by 6 bases and J by 2 bases, with 4 bases of the junction left unmatched. In DNA form, the CDR3 reads TGTGCCAGCAGCGACAGGGACCGCAATCAGCCCCAGCATTTT. Protein product: CASSDRDRNQPQHF.

CDR3 amino acids: CAWTPNLHTGELFF. The CDR3 region has the DNA TGTGCCTGGACGCCTAACCTTCACACCGGGGAGCTGTTTTTT. The chain joins TRBV30 to TRBJ2-2; D not resolved. Germline values: CDR1 GTSNPN, CDR2 SVGIG (reference sequence). The germline V and J ends were trimmed by 4 bases and 3 bases, with 12 bases remaining between them. The CDR3 extends over 14 amino acids.

J is TRBJ2-1 and V is TRBV19, with a possible D match to TRBD2 (6 bases). V was clipped by 4 bases and J by 5 bases, with 9 bases between them. The CDR3 covers 13 residues. Germline V CDR1 and CDR2: LNHDA, SQIVND (reference sequence). The CDR3 DNA follows: TGTGCCAGTAGTACGGCTAGCGACAATGAGCAGTTCTTC. Amino acid sequence: CASSTASDNEQFF. The entire variable domain, with the rest obtained from reference TRBV19 and TRBJ2-1, is as follows: DGGITQSPKYLFRKEGQNVTLSCEQNLNHDAMYWYRQDPGQGLRLIYYSQIVNDFQKGDIAEGYSVSREKKESFPLTVTSAQKNPTAFYLCASSTASDNEQFFGPGTRLTVL.

The chain uses TRBV7-6 and TRBJ2-1; perhaps TRBD1 as D (7 bases). Germline V lookup: CDR1 SGHVS, CDR2 FNYEAQ. This CDR3 is built from 16 residues. V lost 1 base, J lost 8 bases, and 18 bases lay in between. The CDR3 nucleotides are TGTGCCAGCAGCTTAGGGGGGAGGCAGGGGGTTTATGAGCAGTTCTTC. It is translated as CASSLGGRQGVYEQFF.

V and J are TRBV7-2 and TRBJ2-1; D is ambiguous. This CDR3 has 14 amino acids. The V and J ends lost 1 base and 6 bases respectively, with 10 bases between them. Germline loops: CDR1 SGHTA, CDR2 FQGNSA. The CDR3 loop reads CASSLGLVGNEQFF. The DNA for the CDR3 is TGTGCCAGCAGCTTAGGCCTAGTAGGCAATGAGCAGTTCTTC.

In regard to this clone: Compared with germline, one end of the junction differs, possibly owing to a read error. The gene calls are TRBV6-5 and TRBJ1-2, with TRBD1 matching 8 bases. The CDR3 loop spans 14 amino acids. Germline CDR1 MNHEY, CDR2 SVGAGI. The CDR3 is CASSFLSTGDGYPF. As DNA, the CDR3 is TGTGCCAGCAGTTTCCTATCGACAGGGGATGGCTACCCCTTC.

The rearrangement links TRBV5-1 to TRBJ2-3; TRBD1 might be the D (5 bases). Germline values: CDR1 SGHRS, CDR2 YFSETQ. V lost 5 bases, J lost 4 bases, and 20 bases lay in between. The CDR3 is made up of 16 amino acids. The CDR3 DNA follows: TGCGCCAGCAGTGGGGCAGCCCCGAGGATTGCAGATACGCAGTATTTT. Its translation is CASSGAAPRIADTQYF. Drawing the rest from reference TRBV5-1 and TRBJ2-3, the complete variable domain is KAGVTQTPRYLIKTRGQQVTLSCSPISGHRSVSWYQQTPGQGLQFLFEYFSETQRNKGNFPGRFSGRQFSNSRSEMNVSTLELGDSALYLCASSGAAPRIADTQYFGPGTRLTVL.

V gene TRBV7-2 combines with J gene TRBJ2-1; D is unclear. V shed 3 bases and J shed 0 bases, with 12 bases lying between them. The germline gives CDR1 SGHTA, CDR2 FQGNSA. This CDR3 is 16 amino acids long. CDR3 region: CASSFNAASSYNEQFF. The CDR3 region has the DNA TGTGCCAGCAGCTTCAATGCCGCGAGCTCCTACAATGAGCAGTTCTTC.

This clone appeared a single time. The chain combines TRBV5-1 with TRBJ1-5, with D unresolved. Germline assignment: CDR1 SGHRS and CDR2 YFSETQ. CDR3 length: 13 residues. V shed 0 bases and J shed 6 bases, with 7 bases lying between them. CDR3 loop: CASSLVLGQPQHF. The CDR3 DNA sequence: TGCGCCAGCAGCTTGGTTCTCGGTCAGCCCCAGCATTTT.

CDR3 coding DNA: TGTGCCAGTACTGAGAAATCAGGGGGCCTCGACACTGAAGCTTTCTTT. Amino acids: CASTEKSGGLDTEAFF. The chain is built from TRBV28 and TRBJ1-1; 8 bases line up with TRBD1. J was trimmed by 3 bases and V by 9 bases; bases with no gene match: 15. This CDR3 region has 16 residues. Germline loops: CDR1 MDHEN, CDR2 SYDVKM.